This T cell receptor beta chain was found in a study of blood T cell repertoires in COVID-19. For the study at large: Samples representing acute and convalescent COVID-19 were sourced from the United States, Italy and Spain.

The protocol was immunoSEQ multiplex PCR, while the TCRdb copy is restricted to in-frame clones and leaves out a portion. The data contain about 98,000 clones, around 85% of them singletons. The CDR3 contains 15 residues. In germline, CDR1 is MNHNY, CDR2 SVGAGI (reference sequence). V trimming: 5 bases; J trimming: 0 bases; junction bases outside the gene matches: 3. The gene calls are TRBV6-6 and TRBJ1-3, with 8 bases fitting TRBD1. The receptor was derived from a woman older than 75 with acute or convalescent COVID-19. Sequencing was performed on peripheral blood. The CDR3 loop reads CASSRDRTSGNTIYF. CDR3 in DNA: TGTGCCAGCAGTCGGGACAGGACCTCTGGAAACACCATATATTTT.